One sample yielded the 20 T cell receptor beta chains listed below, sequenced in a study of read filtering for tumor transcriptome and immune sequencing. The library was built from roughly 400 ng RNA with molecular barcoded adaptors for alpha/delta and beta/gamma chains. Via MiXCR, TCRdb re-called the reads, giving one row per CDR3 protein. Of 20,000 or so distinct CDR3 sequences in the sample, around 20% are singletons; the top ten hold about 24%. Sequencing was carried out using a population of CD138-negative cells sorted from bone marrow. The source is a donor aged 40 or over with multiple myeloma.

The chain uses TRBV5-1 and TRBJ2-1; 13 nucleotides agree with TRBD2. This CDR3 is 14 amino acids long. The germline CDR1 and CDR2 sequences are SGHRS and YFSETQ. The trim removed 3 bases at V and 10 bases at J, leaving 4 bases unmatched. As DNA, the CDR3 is TGCGCCAGCAGCTCCGGGACTAGCGGGATCGAGCAGTTCTTC. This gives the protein CASSSGTSGIEQFF.

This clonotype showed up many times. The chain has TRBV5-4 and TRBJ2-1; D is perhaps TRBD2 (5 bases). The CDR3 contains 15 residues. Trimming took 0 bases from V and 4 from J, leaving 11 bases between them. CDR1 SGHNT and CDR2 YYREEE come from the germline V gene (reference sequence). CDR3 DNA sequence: TGTGCCAGCAGCTTGGCCAGCGGAGCGTACAATGAGCAGTTCTTC. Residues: CASSLASGAYNEQFF. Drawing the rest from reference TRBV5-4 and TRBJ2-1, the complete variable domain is ETGVTQSPTHLIKTRGQQVTLRCSSQSGHNTVSWYQQALGQGPQFIFQYYREEENGRGNFPPRFSGLQFPNYSSELNVNALELDDSALYLCASSLASGAYNEQFFGPGTRLTVL.

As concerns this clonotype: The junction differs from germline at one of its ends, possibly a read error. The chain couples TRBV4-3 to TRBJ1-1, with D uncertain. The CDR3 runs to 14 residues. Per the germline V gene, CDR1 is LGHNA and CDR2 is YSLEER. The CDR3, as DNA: TGCGCCAGCAGCCAAGATCAAGTGAAAACTGAAGCTTTCTTT. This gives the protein CASSQDQVKTEAFF.

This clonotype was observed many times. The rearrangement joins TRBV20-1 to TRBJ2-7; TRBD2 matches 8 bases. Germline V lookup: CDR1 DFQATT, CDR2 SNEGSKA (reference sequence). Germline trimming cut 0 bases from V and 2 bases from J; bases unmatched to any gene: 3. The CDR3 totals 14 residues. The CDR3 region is CSARDLSGAYEQYF. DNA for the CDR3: TGCAGTGCTAGAGATCTTAGCGGGGCCTACGAGCAGTACTTC.

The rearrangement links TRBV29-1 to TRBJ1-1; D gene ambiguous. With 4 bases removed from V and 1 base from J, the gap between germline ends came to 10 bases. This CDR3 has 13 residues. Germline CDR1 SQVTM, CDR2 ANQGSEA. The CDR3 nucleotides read TGCAGCGTTGTTCACCCGTGGAACACTGAAGCTTTCTTT. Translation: CSVVHPWNTEAFF. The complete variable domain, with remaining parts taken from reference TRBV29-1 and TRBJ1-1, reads SAVISQKPSRDICQRGTSLTIQCQVDSQVTMMFWYRQQPGQSLTLIATANQGSEATYESGFVIDKFPISRPNLTFSTLTVSNMSPEDSSIYLCSVVHPWNTEAFFGQGTRLTVV.

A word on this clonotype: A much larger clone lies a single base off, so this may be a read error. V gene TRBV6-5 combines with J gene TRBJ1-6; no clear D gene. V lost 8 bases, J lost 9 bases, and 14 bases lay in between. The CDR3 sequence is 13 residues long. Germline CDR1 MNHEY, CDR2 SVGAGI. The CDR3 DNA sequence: TGTGCCAGCGGCGTCTCACGGGGTTCACCCCTCCACTTT. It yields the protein CASGVSRGSPLHF.

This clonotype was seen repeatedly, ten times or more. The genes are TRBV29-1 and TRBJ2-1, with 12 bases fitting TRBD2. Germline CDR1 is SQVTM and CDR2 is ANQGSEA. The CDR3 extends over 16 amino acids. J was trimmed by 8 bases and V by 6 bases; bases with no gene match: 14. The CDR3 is CSVVNSSGRAPDEQFF. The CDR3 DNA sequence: TGCAGCGTCGTAAATTCTAGCGGGAGGGCCCCCGATGAGCAGTTCTTC.

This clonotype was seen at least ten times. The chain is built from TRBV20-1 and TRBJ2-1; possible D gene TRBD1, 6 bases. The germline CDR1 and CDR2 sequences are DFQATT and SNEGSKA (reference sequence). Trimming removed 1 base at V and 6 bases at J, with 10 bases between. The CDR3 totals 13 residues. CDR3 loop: CSARGGRGNEQFF. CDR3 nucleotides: TGCAGTGCTAGAGGGGGCAGGGGCAATGAGCAGTTCTTC.

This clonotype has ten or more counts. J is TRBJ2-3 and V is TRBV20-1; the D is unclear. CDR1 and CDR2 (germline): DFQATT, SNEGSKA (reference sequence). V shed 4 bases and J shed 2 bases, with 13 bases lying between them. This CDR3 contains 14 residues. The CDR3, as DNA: TGCAGTGCTACCACCCTGGTGATCACAGATACGCAGTATTTT. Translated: CSATTLVITDTQYF.

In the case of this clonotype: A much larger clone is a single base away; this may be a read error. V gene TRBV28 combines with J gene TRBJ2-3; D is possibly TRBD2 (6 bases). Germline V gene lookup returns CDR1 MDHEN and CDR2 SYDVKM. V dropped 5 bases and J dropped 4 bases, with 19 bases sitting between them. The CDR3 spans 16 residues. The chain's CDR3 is CASSVSGLIGADTQYF. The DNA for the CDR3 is TGTGCCAGCAGTGTATCCGGACTAATTGGCGCAGATACGCAGTATTTT.

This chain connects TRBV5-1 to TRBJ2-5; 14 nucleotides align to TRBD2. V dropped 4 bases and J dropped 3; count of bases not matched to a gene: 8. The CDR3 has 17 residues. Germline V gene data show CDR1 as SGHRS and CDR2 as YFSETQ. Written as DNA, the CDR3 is TGCGCCAGCAGCCCCTATGGGGGACTAGCGGGAGAAGAGACCCAGTACTTC. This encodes CASSPYGGLAGEETQYF. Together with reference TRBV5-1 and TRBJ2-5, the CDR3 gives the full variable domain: KAGVTQTPRYLIKTRGQQVTLSCSPISGHRSVSWYQQTPGQGLQFLFEYFSETQRNKGNFPGRFSGRQFSNSRSEMNVSTLELGDSALYLCASSPYGGLAGEETQYFGPGTRLLVL.

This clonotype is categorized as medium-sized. The DNA of the CDR3 is TGTGCCTGGAGACCAAGGGTTATCCATGGAAATGAGCAGTTCTTC. It specifies CAWRPRVIHGNEQFF. V and J are TRBV30 and TRBJ2-1; D not resolved. There are 15 residues in the CDR3. The V end lost 3 bases, the J end lost 7 bases, and 19 bases lay between the germline ends. Germline V lookup: CDR1 GTSNPN, CDR2 SVGIG (reference sequence).

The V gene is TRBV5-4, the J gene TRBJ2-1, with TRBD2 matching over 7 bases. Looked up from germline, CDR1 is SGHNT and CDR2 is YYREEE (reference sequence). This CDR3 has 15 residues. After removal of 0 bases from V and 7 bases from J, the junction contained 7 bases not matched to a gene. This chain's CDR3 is CASSLAGGSINEQFF. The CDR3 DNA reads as TGTGCCAGCAGCTTGGCGGGCGGGAGTATTAATGAGCAGTTCTTC.

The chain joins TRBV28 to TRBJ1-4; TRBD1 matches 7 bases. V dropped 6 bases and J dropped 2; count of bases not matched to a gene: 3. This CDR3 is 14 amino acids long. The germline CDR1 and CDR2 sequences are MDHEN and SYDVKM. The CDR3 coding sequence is TGTGCCAGCAGGTCACAGGGGACTAATGAAAAACTGTTTTTT. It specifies CASRSQGTNEKLFF.

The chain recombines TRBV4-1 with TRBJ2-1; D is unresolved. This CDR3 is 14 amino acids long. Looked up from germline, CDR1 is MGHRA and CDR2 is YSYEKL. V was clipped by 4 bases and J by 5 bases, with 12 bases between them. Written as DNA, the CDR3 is TGCGCCAGCAGCCGAAGTAACGTTGACAATGAGCAGTTCTTC. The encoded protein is CASSRSNVDNEQFF.

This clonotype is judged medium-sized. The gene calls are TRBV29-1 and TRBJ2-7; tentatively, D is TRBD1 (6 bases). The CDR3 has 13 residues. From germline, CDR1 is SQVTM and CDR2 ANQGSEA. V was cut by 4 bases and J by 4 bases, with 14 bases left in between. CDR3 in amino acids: CSVVPAGVYEQYF. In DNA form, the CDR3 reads TGCAGCGTTGTTCCGGCAGGGGTATACGAGCAGTACTTC.

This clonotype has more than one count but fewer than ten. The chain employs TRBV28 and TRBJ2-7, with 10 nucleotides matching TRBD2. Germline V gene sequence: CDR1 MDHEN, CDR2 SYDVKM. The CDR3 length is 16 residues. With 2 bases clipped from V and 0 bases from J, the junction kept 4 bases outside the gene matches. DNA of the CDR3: TGTGCCAGCAGTTTAACAGCTAGCGGGAGCTCCTACGAGCAGTACTTC. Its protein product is CASSLTASGSSYEQYF.

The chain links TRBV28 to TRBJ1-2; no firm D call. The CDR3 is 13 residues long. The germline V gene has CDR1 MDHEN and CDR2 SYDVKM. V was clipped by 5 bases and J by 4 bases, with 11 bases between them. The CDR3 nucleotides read TGTGCCAGCAGTACACGTTCCACCTATGGCTACACCTTC. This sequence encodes CASSTRSTYGYTF.

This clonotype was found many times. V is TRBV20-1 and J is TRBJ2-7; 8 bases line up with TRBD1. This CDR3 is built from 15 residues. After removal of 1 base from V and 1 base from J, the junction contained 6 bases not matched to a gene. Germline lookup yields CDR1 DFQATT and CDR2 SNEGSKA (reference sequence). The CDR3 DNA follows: TGCAGTGCTAGAGCACAGGGGGATGGTTCCTACGAGCAGTACTTC. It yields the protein CSARAQGDGSYEQYF.

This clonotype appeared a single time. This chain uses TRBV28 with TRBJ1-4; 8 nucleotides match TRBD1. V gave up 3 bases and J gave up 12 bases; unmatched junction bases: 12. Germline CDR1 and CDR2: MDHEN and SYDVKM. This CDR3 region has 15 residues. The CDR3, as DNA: TGTGCCAGCAGTTTCACCGACAGGGGAGGAGAAGAACTGTTTTTT. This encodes CASSFTDRGGEELFF.